These 18 T cell receptor beta chains originate from one sample sequenced in a study of T cell changes during pregnancy in multiple sclerosis. Assay: immunoSEQ multiplex PCR; the TCRdb copy retains only in-frame clones and omits some. This table holds about 27,000 clones, about 90% found once. Specimen: CD8+ T cells from peripheral blood mononuclear cells, collected in the second trimester of pregnancy. These receptors all stem from a female donor with multiple sclerosis, enrolled in a pregnancy study.

The chain is built from TRBV30 and TRBJ1-1; D is possibly TRBD1 (5 bases). Trimming pared 0 bases from V and 7 bases from J, leaving 18 bases between. The germline gives CDR1 GTSNPN, CDR2 SVGIG (reference sequence). This CDR3 has 15 residues. CDR3 DNA: TGTGCCTGGAGTGTACTCCCTCGCAGGGCTGGTGAAGCTTTCTTT. This codes for CAWSVLPRRAGEAFF. Looking up the rest from reference TRBV30 and TRBJ1-1 gives the full variable domain: SQTIHQWPATLVQPVGSPLSLECTVEGTSNPNLYWYRQAAGRGLQLLFYSVGIGQISSEVPQNLSASRPQDRQFILSSKKLLLSDSGFYLCAWSVLPRRAGEAFFGQGTRLTVV.

V is TRBV28 and J is TRBJ1-1; D remains ambiguous. This CDR3 has 15 residues. Germline values: CDR1 MDHEN, CDR2 SYDVKM. The V and J ends lost 4 bases and 1 base respectively, with 13 bases between them. CDR3 sequence reads: CASSSTLEENTEAFF. CDR3 nucleotides: TGTGCCAGCAGTTCCACCCTGGAGGAGAACACTGAAGCTTTCTTT.

The gene calls are TRBV13 and TRBJ1-2, with D unclear. This CDR3 is 13 amino acids long. Trimming cost V 2 bases and J 8 bases, with 12 bases left between them. In germline, CDR1 is PRHDT, CDR2 FYEKMQ (reference sequence). DNA for the CDR3: TGTGCCAGCAGCTTAAAGCGGGCTGGCGGCTACACCTTC. The encoded protein is CASSLKRAGGYTF.

The chain combines TRBV9 with TRBJ2-7, with D tentatively TRBD2 (7 bases). The V end lost 4 bases, the J end lost 4 bases, and 21 bases lay between the germline ends. The CDR3 totals 16 residues. In germline, CDR1 is SGDLS, CDR2 YYNGEE. CDR3 sequence reads: CASSPTLGGARYEQYF. CDR3 nucleotide sequence: TGTGCCAGCAGCCCAACCTTAGGGGGGGCGCGTTACGAGCAGTACTTC.

The chain uses TRBV23-1 and TRBJ2-5; 8 bases match TRBD1. TRBV23-1 is labeled an ORF, and its function is uncertain. There are 14 residues in the CDR3. V gave up 6 bases and J gave up 5 bases; unmatched junction bases: 8. The CDR3 bases are TGCGCCAGCAGCCCTAGGCGGGACAGGGAGACCCAGTACTTC. Protein: CASSPRRDRETQYF.

The chain has TRBV7-6 and TRBJ1-2; D ambiguous. CDR3 length: 13 residues. Trimming stripped 4 bases from V and 8 bases from J, with 14 bases between. Germline V gene sequence: CDR1 SGHVS, CDR2 FNYEAQ. The CDR3 nucleotides are TGTGCCAGCAGCTCCCTAATCAGGCGCGGCTACACCTTC. This translates into CASSSLIRRGYTF.

The CDR3 DNA reads TGTGCCATCAGTCCCGGACAGGTAGACTACGAGCAGTACTTC. It codes for CAISPGQVDYEQYF. This chain links TRBV10-3 with TRBJ2-7; 7 positions agree with TRBD1. Germline CDR1 is ENHRY and CDR2 is SYGVKD. V trimming: 5 bases; J trimming: 3 bases; junction bases outside the gene matches: 7. This CDR3 is built from 14 residues.

The chain links TRBV4-2 to TRBJ1-1; no firm D call. This CDR3 region has 12 residues. The V and J ends lost 4 bases and 6 bases respectively, with 9 bases between them. Germline values: CDR1 LGHNA, CDR2 YNFKEQ. CDR3 coding DNA: TGTGCCAGCAGCCTCCCCTCCCCTGAAGCTTTCTTT. This translates into CASSLPSPEAFF.

The rearrangement uses TRBV4-1 and TRBJ1-5; 10 bases are a match to TRBD1. CDR1 MGHRA and CDR2 YSYEKL come from the germline V gene. V lost 0 bases and J lost 1; bases outside the gene matches: 12. The CDR3 has 20 residues. CDR3 nucleotides: TGCGCCAGCAGCCAAGAGGATTTCCCGGGACAGGGGTTAAGCAATCAGCCCCAGCATTTT. The encoded protein is CASSQEDFPGQGLSNQPQHF.

The V gene is TRBV7-8, the J gene TRBJ2-4; D is perhaps TRBD2 (7 bases). Trimming removed 1 base at V and 6 bases at J, with 16 bases between. Per germline, CDR1 SGHVS and CDR2 FQNEAQ. This CDR3 is 16 amino acids long. The CDR3 is CASSLGVRGAGNIQYF. CDR3 in DNA: TGTGCCAGCAGCTTAGGGGTCCGGGGGGCCGGAAACATTCAGTACTTC.

This chain connects TRBV5-8 to TRBJ2-5; D is perhaps TRBD2 (6 bases). The germline V gene has CDR1 SGHTS and CDR2 YDEGEE. The CDR3 is made up of 15 amino acids. V lost 5 bases to trimming and J lost 7 bases, with 21 bases between them. CDR3: CASRTPIGRERTQYF. The CDR3, as DNA: TGTGCCAGCAGAACACCCATCGGACGGGAGAGGACCCAGTACTTC.

The V and J genes are TRBV7-9 and TRBJ2-5; unclear D gene. Trimming stripped 3 bases from V and 2 bases from J, with 10 bases between. The CDR3 is 14 residues long. From germline, CDR1 is SEHNR and CDR2 FQNEAQ (reference sequence). In DNA form, the CDR3 reads TGTGCCAGCAGCTTTATGACGGAGCAAGAGACCCAGTACTTC. Translated: CASSFMTEQETQYF.

The chain carries TRBV10-3 and TRBJ2-1, with 12 bases fitting TRBD2. The length of the CDR3 is 18 residues. The V and J ends lost 8 bases and 4 bases, in that order; junction bases with no gene match: 15. The germline V gene encodes CDR1 ENHRY and CDR2 SYGVKD. The CDR3 is CAILPEIQTSGGYNEQFF. In DNA, the CDR3 is TGTGCCATCCTTCCCGAGATCCAGACTAGCGGGGGTTACAATGAGCAGTTCTTC.

The rearrangement links TRBV7-3 to TRBJ1-6, with 9 bases fitting TRBD1. Germline V gene sequence: CDR1 SGHTA, CDR2 FQGTGA. After removal of 4 bases from V and 9 bases from J, the junction contained 4 bases not matched to a gene. The CDR3 has 14 residues. CDR3 DNA sequence: TGTGCCAGCAGCTCGGGACAGGGAATTTCACCCCTCCACTTT. It codes for CASSSGQGISPLHF.

CDR3 DNA: TGTGCCAGTAGTGGATATGAGCTAGTGGAGACCCAGTACTTC. It encodes CASSGYELVETQYF. The V gene is TRBV19, the J gene TRBJ2-5; D unresolved. The V gene lost 5 bases and the J gene lost 5 bases, with 15 bases spanning the gap. There are 14 residues in the CDR3. Per germline, CDR1 LNHDA and CDR2 SQIVND (reference sequence). Combining the CDR3 with reference TRBV19 and TRBJ2-5 gives the whole variable domain DGGITQSPKYLFRKEGQNVTLSCEQNLNHDAMYWYRQDPGQGLRLIYYSQIVNDFQKGDIAEGYSVSREKKESFPLTVTSAQKNPTAFYLCASSGYELVETQYFGPGTRLLVL.

The chain joins TRBV4-3 to TRBJ1-1, with 8 bases identical to TRBD1. Germline V gene sequence: CDR1 LGHNA, CDR2 YSLEER. V shed 4 bases, J shed 2 bases, and the junction held 12 bases outside the gene matches. The CDR3 has 17 amino acids. The CDR3 nucleotides are TGCGCCAGCAGCCCCATACGGGCAGGGGGCATAAACACTGAAGCTTTCTTT. As protein: CASSPIRAGGINTEAFF.

The CDR3 protein is CASSPSRRGYTDTQYF. CDR3 DNA: TGTGCCAGCAGCCCATCAAGGCGGGGCTACACAGATACGCAGTATTTT. V gene TRBV9 combines with J gene TRBJ2-3; possibly TRBD2 for D (6 bases). Germline CDR1 and CDR2: SGDLS and YYNGEE. Deletions cut 4 bases from V and 2 bases from J, with 17 bases between. CDR3 length: 16 amino acids.

This chain links TRBV28 with TRBJ2-7; perhaps TRBD2 as D (6 bases). Germline V gives CDR1 MDHEN, CDR2 SYDVKM. This CDR3 is 14 amino acids long. Trimming took 7 bases from V and 2 from J, leaving 15 bases between them. DNA for the CDR3: TGTGCCAGCACCGGCGGGACGGACACCTACGAGCAGTACTTC. It codes for CASTGGTDTYEQYF.